One and the same sample provided the 21 T cell receptor beta chains below, sequenced in a study of cytomegalovirus exposure and HLA in healthy donors (dated by TCRdb to between 2016 and 2019). The method behind the library was the immunoSEQ multiplex PCR assay. For the multiplex PCR, a mixture combining 60 forward primers for TCR Vbeta segments and 13 reverse primers for TCR Jbeta segments was used. TCRdb holds this immuneACCESS table with in-frame rearrangements only. Some clones are missing; in checked studies, unresolved V genes explain under half, and the rest has no known cause. This sample has about 160,000 clones in its table, and 60% to 80% of those were observed once. Clones ranked in the top ten supply 3.7% of the sample. The source material was PBMCs. Every receptor here comes from a man in his thirties or forties in good health and CMV-seropositive.

This clone has a handful of counts. The rearrangement joins TRBV6-1 to TRBJ2-7, with D possibly being TRBD1 (6 bases). CDR1 is MNHNS and CDR2 is SASEGT in the germline V gene. Trimming removed 10 bases at V and 0 bases at J, with 13 bases between. There are 13 residues in the CDR3. Here the CDR3 DNA reads TGTGCCACCCAGGGGCCTCCCTCCTACGAGCAGTACTTC. As protein: CATQGPPSYEQYF.

The chain recombines TRBV2 with TRBJ2-1, with 10 bases that match TRBD2. The CDR3 runs 15 residues. After removal of 1 base from V and 8 bases from J, the junction contained 5 bases not matched to a gene. Germline lookup yields CDR1 SNHLY and CDR2 FYNNEI. The CDR3 bases are TGTGCCAGCAGTGAAGAAGCGGGGGGGCCGGATGAGCAGTTCTTC. Encoded protein: CASSEEAGGPDEQFF.

The chain couples TRBV6-1 to TRBJ2-7, with a possible D match to TRBD1 (6 bases). Germline V gives CDR1 MNHNS, CDR2 SASEGT. This CDR3 is built from 13 residues. The V gene lost 7 bases and the J gene lost 2 bases, with 12 bases spanning the gap. The CDR3 spells CASNPRGPYEQYF. The CDR3 DNA follows: TGTGCCAGCAACCCCAGGGGCCCCTACGAGCAGTACTTC.

This clone was counted once. V and J are TRBV25-1 and TRBJ1-2; D is ambiguous. The CDR3 sequence is 13 residues long. From germline, CDR1 is MGHDK and CDR2 SYGVNS. Trimming pared 5 bases from V and 2 bases from J, leaving 9 bases between. Here the CDR3 DNA reads TGTGCCAGCAGTAAGGCAGGAAACTATGGCTACACCTTC. It codes for CASSKAGNYGYTF.

The J gene is TRBJ2-7, the V gene TRBV4-1; 13 bases line up with TRBD2. The germline CDR1 and CDR2 sequences are MGHRA and YSYEKL. J lost 7 bases, V lost 2 bases, and 5 bases had no gene match. This CDR3 region has 15 residues. The CDR3 DNA is TGCGCCAGCAGCCAATTACTAGCGGGGGGGCGTGAGCAGTACTTC. This gives the protein CASSQLLAGGREQYF.

The V and J genes are TRBV7-9 and TRBJ2-7, with 9 bases aligning to TRBD1. Germline loops: CDR1 SEHNR, CDR2 FQNEAQ (reference sequence). CDR3 size: 14 residues. V dropped 4 bases and J dropped 5; count of bases not matched to a gene: 6. This chain's CDR3 is CASSSLRDRDEQYF. The DNA of the CDR3 is TGTGCCAGCAGCTCCCTCCGGGACAGGGACGAGCAGTACTTC. The full variable domain, its missing parts supplied by reference TRBV7-9 and TRBJ2-7, is DTGVSQNPRHKITKRGQNVTFRCDPISEHNRLYWYRQTLGQGPEFLTYFQNEAQLEKSRLLSDRFSAERPKGSFSTLEIQRTEQGDSAMYLCASSSLRDRDEQYFGPGTRLTVT.

This chain connects TRBV10-2 to TRBJ2-7; the D gene is possibly TRBD2 (5 bases). Trimming cost V 4 bases and J 5 bases, with 9 bases left between them. Per the germline V gene, CDR1 is WSHSY and CDR2 is SAAADI. The CDR3 totals 12 residues. The CDR3 protein is CASSVEGDEQYF. The CDR3 DNA is TGCGCCAGCAGTGTCGAGGGCGACGAGCAGTACTTC.

This clone was found a few times. The CDR3 region has the DNA TGTGCCAGCAGCTTAGGGGCAGACCGCGAGCAGTACTTC. It encodes CASSLGADREQYF. The rearrangement joins TRBV7-9 to TRBJ2-7; D remains ambiguous. V lost 1 base to trimming and J lost 6 bases, with 10 bases between them. The germline CDR1 and CDR2 sequences are SEHNR and FQNEAQ (reference sequence). The CDR3 contains 13 residues.

CDR3: CSVPVRGSQETQYF. The CDR3 DNA follows: TGCAGCGTTCCTGTCAGGGGGTCCCAAGAGACCCAGTACTTC. The chain employs TRBV29-1 and TRBJ2-5; 7 positions agree with TRBD1. CDR1 SQVTM and CDR2 ANQGSEA come from the germline V gene. The J segment lost 1 base and the V segment lost 5 bases, leaving 7 bases of the junction unmatched. This CDR3 contains 14 residues. Filled out from reference TRBV29-1 and TRBJ2-5, the complete variable domain reads SAVISQKPSRDICQRGTSLTIQCQVDSQVTMMFWYRQQPGQSLTLIATANQGSEATYESGFVIDKFPISRPNLTFSTLTVSNMSPEDSSIYLCSVPVRGSQETQYFGPGTRLLVL.

This clone appeared a single time. The gene calls are TRBV5-4 and TRBJ1-2; perhaps TRBD1 as D (5 bases). Germline assignment: CDR1 SGHNT and CDR2 YYREEE (reference sequence). The CDR3 runs 14 residues. Trimming stripped 0 bases from V and 5 bases from J, with 11 bases between. Here the CDR3 reads CASSLVSDIYGYTF. For the CDR3, the DNA is TGTGCCAGCAGCTTGGTATCGGACATATATGGCTACACCTTC.

J is TRBJ2-5 and V is TRBV2; 9 positions match TRBD2. Trimming took 4 bases from V and 4 from J; bases not matched to a gene: 4. Germline CDR1 SNHLY, CDR2 FYNNEI. The CDR3 contains 14 residues. The CDR3 protein is CASSGAGGRETQYF. The CDR3, as DNA: TGTGCCAGCAGTGGGGCGGGGGGGCGAGAGACCCAGTACTTC.

This clone occurred a few times. The rearrangement joins TRBV6-7 to TRBJ2-7, with a possible D match to TRBD2 (6 bases). TRBV6-7 is assigned to the ORF class and has an uncertain function. The CDR3 contains 18 residues. Between the trimmed V and J ends, which lost 4 bases and 6 bases, there was a span of 28 bases. The CDR3 sequence: CASSSWAGGVRWPPEQYF. The CDR3 DNA follows: TGTGCCAGCAGTTCATGGGCTGGCGGGGTTCGCTGGCCCCCCGAGCAGTACTTC.

This rearrangement joins TRBV27 to TRBJ2-3, with D perhaps matching TRBD2 (6 bases). Germline lookup yields CDR1 MNHEY and CDR2 SMNVEV (reference sequence). The CDR3 is 14 residues long. The germline V and J ends were trimmed by 10 bases and 0 bases, with 14 bases remaining between them. CDR3 in amino acids: CATSPRGSTDTQYF. In DNA, the CDR3 is TGTGCCACCTCCCCCCGGGGGAGCACAGATACGCAGTATTTT.

The rearrangement links TRBV6-5 to TRBJ1-2; maybe TRBD1 (5 bases). The germline CDR1 and CDR2 sequences are MNHEY and SVGAGI. V dropped 7 bases and J dropped 8 bases, with 20 bases sitting between them. The CDR3 totals 14 residues. CDR3 residues: CASINPVGGRGYTF. The CDR3 bases are TGTGCCAGCATCAACCCCGTCGGGGGTAGGGGCTACACCTTC.

The chain has TRBV7-6 and TRBJ1-4; TRBD1 might be the D (6 bases). V was clipped by 1 base and J by 0 bases, with 6 bases between them. The length of the CDR3 is 15 residues. The germline CDR1 and CDR2 sequences are SGHVS and FNYEAQ. CDR3 sequence (DNA): TGTGCCAGCAGCTTAGGGACAGCAACTAATGAAAAACTGTTTTTT. Residues: CASSLGTATNEKLFF.

This chain joins TRBV7-9 and TRBJ1-5; D may be TRBD1 (6 bases). Germline values: CDR1 SEHNR, CDR2 FQNEAQ (reference sequence). This CDR3 has 15 residues. V gave up 5 bases and J gave up 3 bases, with 14 bases separating them. The DNA of the CDR3 is TGTGCCAGCAGCCCAGCGGGGGCTTTCAATCAGCCCCAGCATTTT. Translation: CASSPAGAFNQPQHF.

This clone has only a few counts. V and J are TRBV19 and TRBJ2-7, with a weak D call TRBD2 (6 bases). Trimming pared 3 bases from V and 0 bases from J, leaving 12 bases between. This CDR3 contains 15 residues. CDR1 and CDR2 (germline): LNHDA, SQIVND (reference sequence). In DNA, the CDR3 is TGTGCCAGTAGTATGGGGGGACGAAGCTCCTACGAGCAGTACTTC. This encodes CASSMGGRSSYEQYF. Based on the CDR3 plus reference TRBV19 and TRBJ2-7, the full variable domain is DGGITQSPKYLFRKEGQNVTLSCEQNLNHDAMYWYRQDPGQGLRLIYYSQIVNDFQKGDIAEGYSVSREKKESFPLTVTSAQKNPTAFYLCASSMGGRSSYEQYFGPGTRLTVT.

This chain joins TRBV25-1 and TRBJ2-1; D may be TRBD2 (7 bases). This CDR3 has 16 amino acids. CDR1 is MGHDK, CDR2 SYGVNS, per germline. V was shortened by 1 base and J by 4 bases, with 14 bases between the two germline ends. The CDR3 DNA is TGTGCCAGCAGTGAATTTCGGGGGGCGCGTTACAATGAGCAGTTCTTC. Protein sequence: CASSEFRGARYNEQFF.

The chain has TRBV29-1 and TRBJ2-1; the D gene is possibly TRBD2 (6 bases). V shed 4 bases and J shed 4 bases, with 14 bases lying between them. The CDR3 has 14 residues. CDR1 and CDR2 (germline): SQVTM, ANQGSEA. The CDR3 reads CSVVTRDLYNEQFF. The CDR3 bases are TGCAGCGTTGTAACCCGGGACTTGTACAATGAGCAGTTCTTC.

Written as DNA, the CDR3 is TGTGCCTGGAGTGTACACAGACAGGGCGGATCGGAGACCCAGTACTTC. Translated, it gives CAWSVHRQGGSETQYF. J is TRBJ2-5 and V is TRBV30; 7 nucleotides line up with TRBD1. This CDR3 spans 16 amino acids. Trimming cost V 0 bases and J 5 bases; bases outside gene matches: 12. The V gene's germline CDR1 is GTSNPN and CDR2 SVGIG (reference sequence).

This clone was detected a few times. V and J are TRBV5-5 and TRBJ2-3, with D maybe TRBD1 (6 bases). The CDR3 is 14 amino acids. Germline assignment: CDR1 SGHKS and CDR2 YYEKEE (reference sequence). Trimming took off 2 bases at V and 0 bases at J, with 7 bases between the two ends. Here the CDR3 DNA reads TGTGCCAGCAGCTTAGGGGGAAGCACAGATACGCAGTATTTT. The encoded protein is CASSLGGSTDTQYF.